The sequence of this TCR beta chain was determined in a study of T cells after posttransplantation cyclophosphamide. TCRdb's table, derived via immunoSEQ multiplex PCR, lists solely in-frame clones and lacks some. The counts give tens of thousands of clones, none of them seen only once; roughly 2.2% is held by the top ten. The related graft donor's blood sample was taken on the day of bone marrow donation. Germline V gene sequence: CDR1 PRHDT, CDR2 FYEKMQ (reference sequence). Trimming pared 0 bases from V and 12 bases from J, leaving 12 bases between. The CDR3 runs to 13 residues. Points from the study as a whole: TRB overlap between skin or GI tissue T cells and blood was limited. Later blood repertoires were often dominated by clones from the donor CD8+ memory compartment. Recipient CMV seropositivity and CMV reactivation strongly tracked TRB clonality.

This clone was observed many times. Its antigen is unidentified. The chain uses TRBV13 and TRBJ2-1, with TRBD2 as a possible D gene (5 bases). Sample: PBMCs. The TCR comes from a man aged 35 to 55 in good health, CMV-negative, and a related stem cell transplant donor. The DNA of the CDR3 is TGTGCCAGCAGCTTAGGCCGGGGAGCGAGGCAGTTCTTC. Its protein is CASSLGRGARQFF.